The following is a T cell receptor (beta chain) sequence with its context. Its antigen remains unknown. The data were produced by immunoSEQ multiplex PCR, yet TCRdb's version contains in-frame clones alone and is incomplete. The sample yields 130,000 or so clones, 90% to 95% seen once. The sample belongs to a study of T cell responses to AZD1222 COVID-19 vaccine. Findings of the study overall: Nearly half of spike-specific TCRs reportedly go after variant regions that carry no mutations.

Per germline, CDR1 SGHTA and CDR2 FQGNSA. V was shortened by 3 bases and J by 5 bases, with 14 bases between the two germline ends. This CDR3 has 16 residues. The receptor was isolated from an adult in good health. The material was peripheral blood, obtained on day 0 of AZD1222 vaccination. The genes are TRBV7-2 and TRBJ1-6; possible D gene TRBD1, 6 bases. CDR3 loop: CASSFQTGRDNSPLHF. The CDR3 coding sequence is TGTGCCAGCAGCTTTCAGACAGGAAGAGATAATTCACCCCTCCACTTT.